One sample yielded the 16 T cell receptor beta chains listed below, sequenced in a study of T cell responses to AZD1222 COVID-19 vaccine. Only in-frame clones appear in the TCRdb table, and some are missing; sequencing was by immunoSEQ multiplex PCR. This sample has around 100,000 clones, with approximately 89% found just once. Sequencing used peripheral blood, obtained 28 days after the second AZD1222 dose. Receptors were obtained from an adult who received the AZD1222 COVID-19 vaccine.

This clone appeared once. The CDR3 reads CASSITRDVVNTEAFF. The CDR3 DNA reads as TGTGCCAGTAGTATTACCAGGGACGTGGTGAACACTGAAGCTTTCTTT. The rearrangement joins TRBV19 to TRBJ1-1, with D tentatively TRBD1 (5 bases). CDR1 and CDR2 (germline): LNHDA, SQIVND (reference sequence). Trimming took off 3 bases at V and 0 bases at J, with 14 bases between the two ends. The CDR3 loop spans 16 amino acids.

V and J are TRBV19 and TRBJ1-1; 7 nucleotides line up with TRBD1. This CDR3 region has 14 residues. Germline-derived CDR1 and CDR2 are LNHDA and SQIVND (reference sequence). J gave up 4 bases and V 5 bases, and 7 bases lay outside the gene matches. The CDR3 region is CASSPRGGPTEAFF. In nucleotides, the CDR3 is TGTGCCAGTAGTCCCAGGGGGGGGCCCACTGAAGCTTTCTTT.

The chain couples TRBV3-1 (or the pseudogene TRBV3-2) to TRBJ2-7; TRBD1 agrees at 7 bases. Germline assignment: CDR1 LGHDT and CDR2 YNNKEL (reference sequence). The CDR3 totals 12 residues. V trimming: 1 base; J trimming: 10 bases; junction bases outside the gene matches: 4. CDR3 DNA sequence: TGTGCCAGCAGCCAAGGGGGACAGTATCAGTACTTC. It translates to CASSQGGQYQYF.

The V call is TRBV19, the J call TRBJ2-7; D is possibly TRBD2 (6 bases). The V end lost 10 bases, the J end lost 2 bases, and 12 bases lay between the germline ends. CDR3 length: 12 amino acids. Germline V lookup: CDR1 LNHDA, CDR2 SQIVND (reference sequence). The CDR3 is CATSAYPYEQYF. CDR3 bases: TGTGCCACTAGCGCCTACCCCTACGAGCAGTACTTC.

V usage is TRBV11-1 and J usage is TRBJ1-1, with TRBD1 matching over 8 bases. Germline V gene sequence: CDR1 SGHAT, CDR2 FQDESV (reference sequence). V shed 4 bases, J shed 5 bases, and the junction held 3 bases outside the gene matches. The CDR3 extends over 13 amino acids. The CDR3: CASSWTGWTEAFF. The CDR3 coding sequence is TGTGCCAGCAGCTGGACAGGGTGGACTGAAGCTTTCTTT.

The CDR3 region is CASIVLAGGTDTQYF. The CDR3 DNA is TGTGCCAGCATAGTATTAGCGGGGGGCACAGATACGCAGTATTTT. The rearrangement uses TRBV6-5 and TRBJ2-3; 9 bases align to TRBD2. The CDR3 extends over 15 amino acids. Trimming took 7 bases from V and 1 from J; bases not matched to a gene: 6. Germline values: CDR1 MNHEY, CDR2 SVGAGI.

The chain combines TRBV6-4 with TRBJ1-2; D is possibly TRBD1 (6 bases). CDR3 length: 13 residues. Trimming removed 2 bases from V and 8 bases from J, with 12 bases in between. The germline V gene encodes CDR1 MRHNA and CDR2 SNTAGT. This chain's CDR3 is CASSDGGLGGYTF. In DNA, the CDR3 is TGTGCCAGCAGTGACGGGGGGCTCGGAGGCTACACCTTC.

This chain joins TRBV29-1 and TRBJ1-1; weak D call: TRBD1 (6 bases). V was shortened by 6 bases and J by 10 bases, with 18 bases between the two germline ends. CDR1 and CDR2 (germline): SQVTM, ANQGSEA. The CDR3 loop spans 12 amino acids. The CDR3 is CSVERGARLAFF. The CDR3 bases are TGCAGCGTCGAACGGGGGGCGCGGCTAGCTTTCTTT.

The chain has TRBV7-2 and TRBJ1-6; D is undetermined. V was trimmed by 4 bases and J by 4 bases, leaving 8 bases between them. The CDR3 totals 14 residues. Germline V CDR1 and CDR2: SGHTA, FQGNSA. The CDR3 DNA reads as TGTGCCAGCAGCTCCGGACGGTATAATTCACCCCTCCACTTT. Its translation is CASSSGRYNSPLHF.

V usage is TRBV18 and J usage is TRBJ1-2, with D possibly TRBD1 on 6 matching bases. Germline CDR1 KGHSH, CDR2 LQKENI. The CDR3 totals 13 residues. V was clipped by 5 bases and J by 4 bases, with 11 bases between them. CDR3 DNA sequence: TGTGCCAGCTCATCTGGACAGCTCTATGGCTACACCTTC. This sequence encodes CASSSGQLYGYTF.

The chain uses TRBV2 and TRBJ1-5; D is unclear. Germline-derived CDR1 and CDR2 are SNHLY and FYNNEI. The V end was cut by 6 bases, the J end by 2 bases, with 8 bases between. The CDR3 contains 13 residues. The CDR3 is CASRPGGNQPQHF. The CDR3 bases are TGTGCCAGCAGACCCGGGGGCAATCAGCCCCAGCATTTT.

This clone was seen a few times. The chain links TRBV7-2 to TRBJ2-1; possibly TRBD1 or TRBD2 for D (5 bases each). With 3 bases removed from V and 2 bases from J, the gap between germline ends came to 8 bases. This CDR3 spans 14 amino acids. Looked up from germline, CDR1 is SGHTA and CDR2 is FQGNSA. The CDR3 spells CASSFRDPYNEQFF. The DNA of the CDR3 is TGTGCCAGCAGCTTCCGGGACCCCTACAATGAGCAGTTCTTC.

This sequence joins TRBV28 and TRBJ1-2; D remains unclear. The CDR3 has 11 amino acids. The ends were cut back, 8 bases at V and 1 base at J, with 5 bases in the middle. In germline, CDR1 is MDHEN, CDR2 SYDVKM. The CDR3 bases are TGTGCCAGCGGTAGTAACTATGGCTACACCTTC. Translated, it gives CASGSNYGYTF.

The chain links TRBV12-3 or TRBV12-4 to TRBJ2-7, with 7 positions matching TRBD1. Germline trimming cut 6 bases from V and 12 bases from J; bases unmatched to any gene: 11. The CDR3 has 12 amino acids. CDR3 nucleotides: TGTGCCAGCAGCGTAGACAGGGCGAGTTTGTACTTC. Encoded protein: CASSVDRASLYF.

The CDR3 reads CASSLGGFGYMNTEAFF. DNA of the CDR3: TGCGCCAGCAGCTTGGGAGGGTTCGGGTACATGAACACTGAAGCTTTCTTT. The rearrangement links TRBV5-1 to TRBJ1-1; D gene uncertain. The germline CDR1 and CDR2 sequences are SGHRS and YFSETQ. This CDR3 has 17 amino acids. V was pared by 0 bases and J by 0 bases, with 15 bases between.

The chain recombines TRBV15 with TRBJ2-2, with D perhaps given as TRBD1 or TRBD2 (6 bases each). V was pared by 3 bases and J by 2 bases, with 10 bases between. Germline V lookup: CDR1 LNHNV, CDR2 YYDKDF (reference sequence). This CDR3 is 15 amino acids long. The CDR3 sequence: CATSSGGTNTGELFF. DNA of the CDR3: TGTGCCACCAGCAGCGGGGGCACTAACACCGGGGAGCTGTTTTTT.